The text below deals with one TCR beta chain. The antigen this receptor binds is unknown. The sample has other DNA sequences that encode this CDR3 too. The cohort comprised 710 or so healthy bone marrow donors. All cohort members were sampled while nominally healthy, although unrecorded immune exposures were likely present. The donor tested CMV seropositive and was one of the 289 seropositive cohort members. A peripheral blood sample was provided by each donor, and peripheral blood mononuclear cells were used for TCR beta sequencing. The Qiagen DNeasy Blood Extraction Kit was used to extract genomic DNA from the blood cell samples. Library construction relied on the immunoSEQ multiplex PCR assay. For the multiplex PCR, a mixture combining 60 forward primers for TCR Vbeta segments and 13 reverse primers for TCR Jbeta segments was used. The CDR3 region of rearranged TCR beta genes was amplified from genomic DNA by a multiplex PCR assay. The Illumina HiSeq System was used to sequence the amplified TCR beta libraries as 87-base-pair reads. Per the original workflow: A later analysis counted about 82 million unique TCR beta chains across the 700 or so repertoires, and roughly 9.9 million of these chains were shared by at least two donors. A nearest-neighbor algorithm error-corrected the raw reads and collapsed the reads into unique sequences, merging closely related sequences to remove PCR and sequencing errors. To assign V, D and J gene segments, CDR3 sequences were aligned to IMGT reference sequences. For a sequence to be retained, at least a six-nucleotide match to both a V gene segment and a J gene segment was required. Rearrangements were classified as productive when the CDR3 lacked stop codons and remained in frame with V and J, and all other rearrangements were classified as non-productive. CDR3 was defined by IMGT convention, running from the second conserved V-encoded cysteine to the conserved J-encoded phenylalanine. In an earlier analysis of 550 to 650 of the donors, sequences lacking an unambiguous match to a single V gene segment were excluded. In an earlier analysis of approximately 610 of the donors, V segments were called functional above 56.7% productive rearrangements and were called segregating when the between-donor standard deviation exceeded 5%. A statistical classification framework was built for diagnosing cytomegalovirus status from the catalog of TCR beta chain sequences. V and J gene assignment, in a later analysis, came from comparing TCR nucleotide sequences with IMGT/GENE-DB human TR gene sequences. A later analysis assigned CDR3 sequences and most-parsimonious VDJ recombination scenarios with the TCRdist pipeline. In a later analysis, every TCR beta chain was defined by the combination of its CDR3 amino acid sequence and its V-gene family, and reads without a unique V-gene family were dropped. A later analysis removed 450 to 600 highly shared, low-generation-probability nucleotide sequences to deal with suspected cross-contamination and a sequencing artifact. For each public chain, a later analysis derived a clonal expansion index from normalized ranks of inferred template counts within each repertoire. Generation probabilities in a later analysis came from a VDJ recombination model fitted to out-of-frame rearrangements, and those results were checked against IGoR. In a later analysis, hypergeometric tests were used to score TCR-TCR, TCR-HLA and TCR-CMV co-occurrence, with a repertoire-size bias correction applied to TCR pairs. A later analysis estimated false discovery rates by permuting HLA or CMV assignments 20 times. In a later analysis, co-occurring TCRs were grouped using DBSCAN, and TCRdist sequence similarity was added for clustering within HLA-allele-positive subsets. Co-occurrence clustering excluded repertoires with fewer than 30,000 or more than 120,000 public chains, plus five with anomalous nucleotide sharing. TCRdb stores this immuneACCESS table with in-frame sequences only. Part of the clones is absent; in the studies checked, under half of the shortfall reflects unresolved V genes, and no reason is known for the rest. V, J and clone size were drawn from that table, and D and trimming were deduced from the DNA. This sample's clone table shows around 44,000 clones. The top ten clonotypes cover 5.5% to 7% of the sample.

From cysteine to phenylalanine, the CDR3 is 13 amino acids long. The DNA shown is the 39-base CDR3, in frame from base 1. CDR1 LNHDA and CDR2 SQIVND were looked up in the germline V gene (reference sequence). The germline ends are 6 bases apart after V is trimmed by 1 base and J by 3 bases. The data originate from a study of cytomegalovirus exposure and HLA in healthy donors (dated by TCRdb to the late 2010s). About the study as a whole: In an earlier analysis of some 610 of the donors, under 300 Gb of sequence data and 95 million to 130 million unique TCR beta sequences from about 190 million T cells were reported. About 280 gigabases of sequencing data and 75 million to 85 million unique TCR sequences made up an early release that covered fewer than 650 HLA-typed donors. The genetic ancestry cluster associated with self-reported Caucasian donors included over 80% of the approximately 430 genotyped donors. The aim of the study was to test whether cataloging public T cell receptors could identify signatures of past pathogen exposure. Using immunosequencing, the study profiled T cell repertoires from fewer than 850 subjects and related those repertoires to cytomegalovirus serostatus. Besides the first cohort of more than 650 subjects, a separate validation cohort made up of about 120 different subjects was used. The study combined high-throughput TCR immunosequencing, statistical association of individual TCRs with disease status, and machine learning to predict cytomegalovirus infection status. To study patterns of TCR occurrence, a later analysis re-analyzed previously published TCR beta repertoires from under 750 donors and added high-resolution HLA genotyping. Rather than drawing on any new phenotypic data, the later analysis identified candidate immune exposures from TCR beta sequences and the way those sequences occurred across donors. An earlier analysis of approximately 630 of the donors applied high-throughput TCR beta sequencing to assess whether each TCR beta V gene segment acted as functional or pseudogenic. Donor age, sex, ethnicity and CMV serostatus were compiled together with the repertoire data. A later genetic analysis took genome-wide SNP genotypes for about three fifths of the 666 donors and used that subset as a discovery cohort. Every discovery cohort repertoire had been produced on one sequencing platform. HLA typing included class I and class II loci at four-digit resolution. The number of typed donors differed by locus: about 620-640 for A, B, C, DRB1 and DQB1; 522 for DQA1; around 580 for DPA1; and 400 to 480 for DPB1. Roughly five DR-DQ haplotypes were handled as single units for association and clustering because linkage in the cohort was strong. On average, roughly 240,000 unique TCR beta nucleotide sequences were sequenced per donor among several hundred genotyped donors of the cohort, with roughly a sixth of those sequences being non-productive.

General findings and caveats noted by the study authors: Across donors, most TCR sequences were observed very rarely, whereas some public TCRs were present in many individuals. For the cohort, immune exposure information was limited to CMV serostatus. Specific HLA alleles were associated with 18,000 or so TCR beta sequences at a false discovery rate of 0.05 in a later analysis. In both the original and validation cohorts, the classifier was reported to diagnose cytomegalovirus status with high specificity and sensitivity. Because HLA typing was unavailable for some donors at each locus, only the typed subset was used in association tests. The 87-base-pair reads could not distinguish some IMGT-functional V segments, including TRBV6-2 and TRBV6-3, so those segments were excluded. A later analysis found that HLA-associated TCR beta chains were more clonally expanded and had lower generation probabilities than equally common non-associated chains. Because counts were too low, 15 to 20 rarely observed V segments, including chromosome 9 orphons, were excluded from the earlier analysis of 587 of the donors. An association between a missense DCLRE1C variant and V-gene and J-gene trimming of TCR beta chains was found in a later genetic analysis and replicated in an independent cohort. In a later analysis, several top co-occurrence clusters were reported to appear linked to parvovirus B19, influenza, CMV and Epstein-Barr virus. Correlated functional status among segregating V segments might be attributable to linkage disequilibrium, but an unknown experimental factor could not be ruled out. In a later analysis, the rate of TCR association differed among HLA loci, with DRB1 alleles having the most associated TCRs and HLA-C alleles having the fewest. The authors suggested that the approach could potentially be generalized to other disease states and immunological phenotypes. In vitro tests confirmed that three of the cytomegalovirus-associated TCR beta chains recognize cytomegalovirus antigens. The study gave a list of 150 to 200 TCR beta chains associated with cytomegalovirus. A further reported finding was that TCR beta sequences accurately predicted the HLA-A and HLA-B alleles for most subjects in the first cohort. A group of highly shared sequence variants was considered likely to be a technical artifact of the sequencing pipeline. In a later analysis, most CMV-associated TCR beta chains were found to appear HLA-restricted, with HLA associations seemingly driven largely by CMV exposure. This cohort had only TCR beta chains sequenced, and the lack of alpha or paired-chain data limited which features could be detected. In an earlier analysis of 587 of the donors, most TCR beta V segments were observed in productive rearrangements about 87% or about 30% of the time, broadly matching IMGT annotations. When HLA alleles, especially DR and DQ, strongly co-occurred, TCR associations were difficult to assign to individual alleles. The presence/absence analyses assumed that sequencing depth was roughly uniform across donors, and that assumption may not be true. According to a later genetic analysis, donors in an Asian-associated ancestry cluster had fewer N-insertions in productive TCRs than the approximately 650-donor mean.

This TCR was recovered from a male donor in good health and CMV-seropositive. Sequencing was carried out using PBMCs. The chain is encoded by TRBV19 joined to TRBJ1-2, with the D gene not confidently named. The nucleotide sequence reads TGTGCCAGTAGTATAGTGGCAGACTATGGCTACACCTTC. It is translated as CASSIVADYGYTF.